This T cell receptor beta chain was identified in a study of blood T cell repertoires in COVID-19 (dated by TCRdb to the early 2020s). Some background on the complete study: Samples from collaborators originated in the United States, Italy and Spain and spanned both the acute and convalescent phases of COVID-19. The prospective study material was composed of cDNA or gDNA derived from T cells, B-cell-depleted T cells, or PBMCs. Subjects who had been exposed to COVID-19, were actively infected with it, or had recovered from it provided the deeply sampled blood TCRbeta repertoires that made up the dataset. The repertoires were made available in a free public database intended to serve as a resource for research on the immune response to SARS-CoV-2. The samples were drawn from two sources: the first 160 participants of the ongoing ImmuneRACE study, and 1,254 subjects contributed by 6 global collaborators. A de-identified subject ID, COVID-19 status, age in years and sex were almost always included in the sample metadata. Where available, HLA class I and class II types were taken from metadata supplied by the sample provider and were not determined by assay-based typing. Paper-wide results and their limitations: Clinical and demographic metadata were provided uncurated, with the amount varying by source and participant.

The CDR1 and CDR2 encoded by the germline V gene (reference sequence) are SGHNT and YYREEE. There are 17 amino acids in the CDR3, from cysteine to phenylalanine inclusive. Only the CDR3 part of the read is kept: 51 bases, read in frame from the first base. After removal of 0 bases from V and 4 bases from J, the junction retains 5 bases not matched to a gene. On this clone: There is no known antigen for this receptor. The sample holds no much larger clone one base away, and base qualities are not on file.

The immunoSEQ Assay, a bias-controlled multiplex PCR, was used to amplify TCRbeta CDR3 regions from genomic DNA. In the source study's methods: The number of nucleated cells in each sample was estimated from the amplification of reference gene primers within the assay. To quantify the absolute abundance of each unique TCRbeta CDR3 rearrangement, sequence reads were collapsed and filtered. For each sample, productive Simpson clonality was calculated as the square root of Simpson's diversity index across productive rearrangements. TCRdb carries this immuneACCESS record with in-frame sequences only. Its versions omit some clonotypes, under half of them owing to an unresolved V gene in the studies checked, with the rest unexplained. That table gives V, J and clone size, and the DNA gave D and trimming. The sample profile shows around 100,000 clones; around nine tenths of them were found once. The ten largest clones capture approximately 15% of the sample.

The collaborating institutions used their own protocols to collect whole blood in K2EDTA tubes. Collaborator samples were shipped for TCRbeta analysis as frozen whole blood, isolated PBMCs, or DNA extracted from either sample type. This TCR came from a human donor in a cohort sampled during active COVID-19. The material sequenced was peripheral blood. Rearrangement joined TRBV5-4 to TRBJ2-7, with 15 bases aligning to TRBD2. CDR3 region: CASSLGTSGGAYYEQYF. The nucleotide sequence is given as TGTGCCAGCAGCTTGGGGACTAGCGGGGGGGCCTATTACGAGCAGTACTTC. Supplemented by the reference TRBV5-4 and TRBJ2-7 proteins around the CDR3, the complete variable domain is ETGVTQSPTHLIKTRGQQVTLRCSSQSGHNTVSWYQQALGQGPQFIFQYYREEENGRGNFPPRFSGLQFPNYSSELNVNALELDDSALYLCASSLGTSGGAYYEQYFGPGTRLTVT.